The 5 T cell receptor beta chains in this list originate from one sample, sequenced in a study of blood T cell repertoires in COVID-19. The table came from immunoSEQ multiplex PCR; TCRdb's copy has only in-frame clones and leaves some out. This sample carries about 400,000 clones, around nine tenths of them seen once, and the ten largest clones take about 0.89%. The sequenced sample was PBMCs or T cells enriched from blood (not recorded which). The source of these receptors is a woman in her twenties or thirties with acute COVID-19.

The chain has TRBV19 and TRBJ2-7, with a possible D match to TRBD2 (5 bases). The germline gives CDR1 LNHDA, CDR2 SQIVND (reference sequence). V was shortened by 8 bases and J by 2 bases, with 7 bases between the two germline ends. This CDR3 region has 11 residues. The DNA of the CDR3 is TGTGCCAGTGGAGGCCCCTACGAGCAGTACTTC. Amino acids: CASGGPYEQYF.

This chain links TRBV29-1 with TRBJ2-3, with D possibly being TRBD2 (6 bases). V was trimmed by 4 bases and J by 4 bases, leaving 15 bases between them. The CDR3 covers 14 residues. Germline-derived CDR1 and CDR2 are SQVTM and ANQGSEA. CDR3 sequence (DNA): TGCAGCGTTGTACCGCCGGGGGAGGCAGATACGCAGTATTTT. Its translation: CSVVPPGEADTQYF.

The rearrangement joins TRBV6-5 to TRBJ2-2, with D possibly TRBD1 on 7 matching bases. The V end was cut by 1 base, the J end by 3 bases, with 12 bases between. From germline, CDR1 is MNHEY and CDR2 SVGAGI. This CDR3 region has 16 residues. The CDR3 DNA follows: TGTGCCAGCAGTTACTTTTCCAGGGGGGACACCGGGGAGCTGTTTTTT. Translating gives CASSYFSRGDTGELFF.

V gene TRBV10-3 combines with J gene TRBJ1-3; 7 nucleotides align to TRBD1. With 5 bases clipped from V and 5 bases from J, the junction kept 6 bases outside the gene matches. Looked up from germline, CDR1 is ENHRY and CDR2 is SYGVKD. This CDR3 spans 14 amino acids. The CDR3 DNA sequence: TGTGCCATCAGTTCTGACAGGGCCCGAAACACCATATATTTT. It codes for CAISSDRARNTIYF.

The chain combines TRBV7-9 with TRBJ1-6; 8 bases match TRBD1. V dropped 5 bases and J dropped 3; count of bases not matched to a gene: 3. The CDR3 length is 15 residues. Germline lookup yields CDR1 SEHNR and CDR2 FQNEAQ (reference sequence). The CDR3 nucleotides read TGTGCCAGCAGCCATACAGGGGGCTATAATTCACCCCTCCACTTT. It translates to CASSHTGGYNSPLHF.